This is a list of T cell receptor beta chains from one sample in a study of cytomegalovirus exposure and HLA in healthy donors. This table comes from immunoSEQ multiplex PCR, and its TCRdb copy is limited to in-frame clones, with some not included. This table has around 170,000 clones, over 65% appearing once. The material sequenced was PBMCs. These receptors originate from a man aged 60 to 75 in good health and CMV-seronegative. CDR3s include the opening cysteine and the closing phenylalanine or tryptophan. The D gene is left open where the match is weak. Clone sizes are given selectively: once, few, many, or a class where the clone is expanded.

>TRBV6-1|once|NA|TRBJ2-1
CASSEQGRVYNEQFF
TGTGCCAGCAGCGAACAGGGAAGGGTGTACAATGAGCAGTTCTTC
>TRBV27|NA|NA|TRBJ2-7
CASSLSREVNEQYF
TGTGCCAGCAGTTTATCCAGGGAGGTCAACGAGCAGTACTTC
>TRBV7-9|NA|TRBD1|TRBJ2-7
CASSAPGQGSYEQYF
TGTGCCAGCAGCGCCCCGGGACAGGGGTCTTACGAGCAGTACTTC
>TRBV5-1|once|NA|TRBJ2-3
CASSLERLGSTDTQYF
TGCGCCAGCAGCTTGGAGCGGCTAGGTAGCACAGATACGCAGTATTTT
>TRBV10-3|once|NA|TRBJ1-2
CAISTPAGNYGYTF
TGTGCCATCAGTACCCCCGCAGGGAACTATGGCTACACCTTC
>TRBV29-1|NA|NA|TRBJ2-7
CSVEWGQGIAYF
NA
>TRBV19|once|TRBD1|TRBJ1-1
CASSIQGGGNTEAFF
TGTGCCAGTAGTATTCAAGGGGGCGGGAACACTGAAGCTTTCTTT
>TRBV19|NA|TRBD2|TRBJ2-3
CASSIVAGVSTDTQYF
TGTGCCAGTAGTATAGTCGCGGGGGTTAGCACAGATACGCAGTATTTT
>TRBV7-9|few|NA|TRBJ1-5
CASSRDSLNQPQHF
TGTGCCAGCAGCCGAGACAGTTTAAATCAGCCCCAGCATTTT
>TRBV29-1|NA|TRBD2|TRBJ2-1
CSAKRGGYNEQFF
TGCAGCGCTAAGCGGGGGGGATACAATGAGCAGTTCTTC
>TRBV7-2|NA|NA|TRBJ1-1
CASSPLVRVETEAFF
TGTGCCAGCAGCCCATTGGTCAGGGTAGAGACTGAAGCTTTCTTT
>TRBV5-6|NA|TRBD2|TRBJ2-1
CASSYRVSGSPGNEQFF
TGTGCCAGCAGCTACCGCGTTAGCGGGAGTCCCGGCAATGAGCAGTTCTTC
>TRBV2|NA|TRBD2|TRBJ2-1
CASRDGGSNEQFF
TGTGCCAGCCGGGACGGGGGGTCCAATGAGCAGTTCTTC
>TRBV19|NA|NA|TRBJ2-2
CASSIPRGRTGELFF
TGTGCCAGTAGTATCCCCAGGGGTCGTACCGGGGAGCTGTTTTTT
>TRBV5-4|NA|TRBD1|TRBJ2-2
CASSLPTGGSLRTGELFF
TGTGCCAGCAGCTTGCCCACAGGGGGGTCGCTTCGGACCGGGGAGCTGTTTTTT